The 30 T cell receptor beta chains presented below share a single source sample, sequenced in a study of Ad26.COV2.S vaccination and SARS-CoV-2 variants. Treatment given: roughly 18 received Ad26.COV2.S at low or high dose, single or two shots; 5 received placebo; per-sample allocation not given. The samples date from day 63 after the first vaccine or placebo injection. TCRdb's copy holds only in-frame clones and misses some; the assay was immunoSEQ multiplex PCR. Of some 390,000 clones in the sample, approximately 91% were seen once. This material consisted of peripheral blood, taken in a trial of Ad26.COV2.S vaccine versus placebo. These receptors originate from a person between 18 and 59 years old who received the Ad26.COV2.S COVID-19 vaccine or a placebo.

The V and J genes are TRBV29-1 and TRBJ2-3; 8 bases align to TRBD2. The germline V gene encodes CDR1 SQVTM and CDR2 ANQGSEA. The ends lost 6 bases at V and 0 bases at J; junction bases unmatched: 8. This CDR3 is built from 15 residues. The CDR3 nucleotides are TGCAGCGTCAAGGATAGCGGGGCTAGCACAGATACGCAGTATTTT. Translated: CSVKDSGASTDTQYF.

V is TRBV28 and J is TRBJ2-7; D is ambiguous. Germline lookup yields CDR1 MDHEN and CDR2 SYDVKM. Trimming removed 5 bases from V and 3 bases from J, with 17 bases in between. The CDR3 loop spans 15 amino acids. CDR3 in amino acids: CASSPLTATYYEQYF. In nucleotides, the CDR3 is TGTGCCAGCAGTCCCCTAACAGCCACATACTACGAGCAGTACTTC.

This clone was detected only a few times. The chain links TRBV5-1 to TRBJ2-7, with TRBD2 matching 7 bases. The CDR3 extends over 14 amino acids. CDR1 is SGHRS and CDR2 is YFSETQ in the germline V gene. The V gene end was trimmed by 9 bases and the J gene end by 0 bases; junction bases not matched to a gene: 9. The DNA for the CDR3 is TGCGCCACCTCGGCGGGGGATGTCTCCTACGAGCAGTACTTC. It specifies CATSAGDVSYEQYF.

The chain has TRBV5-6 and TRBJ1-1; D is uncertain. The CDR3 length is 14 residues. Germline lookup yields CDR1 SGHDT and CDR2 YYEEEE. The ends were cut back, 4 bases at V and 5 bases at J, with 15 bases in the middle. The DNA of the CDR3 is TGTGCCAGCAGCCCTGTTAGGGTGGGGACTGAAGCTTTCTTT. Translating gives CASSPVRVGTEAFF. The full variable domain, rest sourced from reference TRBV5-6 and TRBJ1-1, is DAGVTQSPTHLIKTRGQQVTLRCSPKSGHDTVSWYQQALGQGPQFIFQYYEEEERQRGNFPDRFSGHQFPNYSSELNVNALLLGDSALYLCASSPVRVGTEAFFGQGTRLTVV.

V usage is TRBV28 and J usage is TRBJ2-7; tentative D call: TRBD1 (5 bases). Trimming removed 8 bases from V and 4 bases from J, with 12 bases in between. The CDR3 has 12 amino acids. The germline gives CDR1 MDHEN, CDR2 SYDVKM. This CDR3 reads CASSRVRYEQYF. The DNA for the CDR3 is TGTGCCAGCTCCAGGGTAAGGTACGAGCAGTACTTC.

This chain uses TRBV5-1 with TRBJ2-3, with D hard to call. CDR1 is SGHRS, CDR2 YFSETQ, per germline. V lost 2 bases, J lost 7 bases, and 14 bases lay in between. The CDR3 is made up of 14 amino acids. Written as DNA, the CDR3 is TGCGCCAGCAGCTTATCAACTCCCAGCAATACGCAGTATTTT. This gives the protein CASSLSTPSNTQYF.

The CDR3 DNA reads TGTGCCAGCAGACCAACTAGCGGGGGGGCGGCCGGGGAGCTGTTTTTT. Its translation: CASRPTSGGAAGELFF. This chain connects TRBV11-2 to TRBJ2-2; 13 bases are a match to TRBD2. V dropped 6 bases and J dropped 6; count of bases not matched to a gene: 7. This CDR3 contains 16 residues. Germline V lookup: CDR1 SGHAT, CDR2 FQNNGV.

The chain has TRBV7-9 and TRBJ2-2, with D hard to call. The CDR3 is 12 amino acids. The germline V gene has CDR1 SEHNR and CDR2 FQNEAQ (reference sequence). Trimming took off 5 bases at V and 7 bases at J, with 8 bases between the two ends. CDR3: CASSPAIGELFF. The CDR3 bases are TGTGCCAGCAGCCCAGCGATCGGGGAGCTGTTTTTT.

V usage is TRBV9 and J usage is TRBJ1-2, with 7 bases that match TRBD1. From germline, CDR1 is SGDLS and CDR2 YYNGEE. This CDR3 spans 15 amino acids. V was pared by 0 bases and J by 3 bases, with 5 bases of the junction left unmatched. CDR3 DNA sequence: TGTGCCAGCAGCGTAGCAGCAGGGGGAGACTATGGCTACACCTTC. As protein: CASSVAAGGDYGYTF.

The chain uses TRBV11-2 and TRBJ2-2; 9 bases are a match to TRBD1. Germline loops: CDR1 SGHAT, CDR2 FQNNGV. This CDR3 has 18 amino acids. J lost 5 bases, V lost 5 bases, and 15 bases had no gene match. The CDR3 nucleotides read TGTGCCAGCAGCGGACGTCTGGGACAGGGCTATGGGACCGGGGAGCTGTTTTTT. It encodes CASSGRLGQGYGTGELFF.

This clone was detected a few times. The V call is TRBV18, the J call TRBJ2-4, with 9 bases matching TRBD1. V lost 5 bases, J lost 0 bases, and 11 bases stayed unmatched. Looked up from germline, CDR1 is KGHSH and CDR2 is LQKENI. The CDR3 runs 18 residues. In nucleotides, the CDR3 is TGTGCCAGCTCAAAGGGACAGGGCCGTGCCCTAGCCAAAAACATTCAGTACTTC. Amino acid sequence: CASSKGQGRALAKNIQYF.

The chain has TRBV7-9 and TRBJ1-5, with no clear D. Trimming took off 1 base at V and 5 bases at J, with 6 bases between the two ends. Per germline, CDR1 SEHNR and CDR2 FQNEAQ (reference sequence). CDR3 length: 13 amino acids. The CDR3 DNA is TGTGCCAGCAGCTTAGGCCATGATCAGCCCCAGCATTTT. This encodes CASSLGHDQPQHF.

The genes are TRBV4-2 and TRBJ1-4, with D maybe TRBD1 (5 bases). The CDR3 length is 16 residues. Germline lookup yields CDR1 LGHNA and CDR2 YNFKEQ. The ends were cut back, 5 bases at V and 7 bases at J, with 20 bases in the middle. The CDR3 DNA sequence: TGTGCCAGCAGCTCCCTCATAGCGGGGGGGGGTGAAAAACTGTTTTTT. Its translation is CASSSLIAGGGEKLFF.

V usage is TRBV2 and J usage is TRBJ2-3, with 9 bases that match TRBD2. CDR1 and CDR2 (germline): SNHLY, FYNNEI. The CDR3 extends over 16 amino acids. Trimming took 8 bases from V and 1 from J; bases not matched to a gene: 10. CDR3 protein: CASHRLAGLGTDTQYF. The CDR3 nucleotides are TGTGCCAGCCATAGGCTAGCGGGGCTTGGCACAGATACGCAGTATTTT.

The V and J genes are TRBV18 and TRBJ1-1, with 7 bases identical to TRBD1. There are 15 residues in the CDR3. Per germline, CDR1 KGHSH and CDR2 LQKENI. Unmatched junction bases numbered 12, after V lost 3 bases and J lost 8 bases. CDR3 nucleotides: TGTGCCAGCTCACCGATGACAGGGTGGCCGGGAGAAGCTTTCTTT. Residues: CASSPMTGWPGEAFF.

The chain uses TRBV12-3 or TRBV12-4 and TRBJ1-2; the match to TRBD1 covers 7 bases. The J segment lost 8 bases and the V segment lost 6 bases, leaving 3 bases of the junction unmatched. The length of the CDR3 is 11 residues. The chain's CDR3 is CASRDREGYTF. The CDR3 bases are TGTGCCAGCAGAGACAGGGAAGGCTACACCTTC.

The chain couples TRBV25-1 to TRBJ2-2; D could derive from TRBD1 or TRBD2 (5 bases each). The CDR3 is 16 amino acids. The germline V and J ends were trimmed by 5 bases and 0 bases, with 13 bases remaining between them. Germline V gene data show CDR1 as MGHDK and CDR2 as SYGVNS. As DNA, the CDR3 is TGTGCCAGCAGTACCGGGGCAGGCTCGAACACCGGGGAGCTGTTTTTT. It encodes CASSTGAGSNTGELFF.

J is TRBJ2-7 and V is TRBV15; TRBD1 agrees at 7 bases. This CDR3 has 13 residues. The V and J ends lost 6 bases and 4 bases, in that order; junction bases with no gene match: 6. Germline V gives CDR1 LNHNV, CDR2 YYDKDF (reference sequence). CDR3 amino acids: CATRQTGTYEQYF. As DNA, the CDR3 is TGTGCCACCAGACAGACAGGGACGTACGAGCAGTACTTC. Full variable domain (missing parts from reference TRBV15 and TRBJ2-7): DAMVIQNPRYQVTQFGKPVTLSCSQTLNHNVMYWYQQKSSQAPKLLFHYYDKDFNNEADTPDNFQSRRPNTSFCFLDIRSPGLGDTAMYLCATRQTGTYEQYFGPGTRLTVT.

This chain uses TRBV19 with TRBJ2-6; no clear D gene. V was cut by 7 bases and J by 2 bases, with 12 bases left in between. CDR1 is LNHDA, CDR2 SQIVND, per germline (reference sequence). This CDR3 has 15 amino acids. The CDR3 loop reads CASTVSPAGANVLTF. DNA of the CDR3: TGTGCCAGTACGGTCTCACCGGCTGGGGCCAACGTCCTGACTTTC.

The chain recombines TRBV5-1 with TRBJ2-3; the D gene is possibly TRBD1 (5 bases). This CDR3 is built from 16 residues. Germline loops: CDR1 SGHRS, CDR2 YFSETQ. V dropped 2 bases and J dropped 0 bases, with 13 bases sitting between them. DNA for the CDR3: TGCGCCAGCAGCTTTCAAGGGGATTCTAGCACAGATACGCAGTATTTT. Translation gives CASSFQGDSSTDTQYF.

The CDR3 protein is CASRRVYRDQREAFF. The CDR3 nucleotides are TGCGCCAGCCGACGAGTCTACAGGGATCAGCGAGAAGCTTTCTTT. J is TRBJ1-1 and V is TRBV5-1; weak D call: TRBD1 (6 bases). From germline, CDR1 is SGHRS and CDR2 YFSETQ. This CDR3 spans 15 amino acids. Trimming shortened V by 7 bases and J by 8 bases, and 24 bases separated the two germline ends.

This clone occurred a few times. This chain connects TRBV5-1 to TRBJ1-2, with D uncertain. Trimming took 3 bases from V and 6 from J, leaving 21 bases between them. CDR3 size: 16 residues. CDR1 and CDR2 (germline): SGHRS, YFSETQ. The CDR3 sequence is CASSSAPVSPPDGYTF. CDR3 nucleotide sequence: TGCGCCAGCAGCTCCGCCCCGGTGAGCCCTCCCGATGGCTACACCTTC.

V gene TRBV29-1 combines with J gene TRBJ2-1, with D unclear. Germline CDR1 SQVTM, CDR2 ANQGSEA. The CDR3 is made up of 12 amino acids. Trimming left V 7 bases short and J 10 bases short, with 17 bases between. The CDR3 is CSAADDKTEQFF. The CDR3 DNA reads TGCAGCGCTGCCGATGACAAGACCGAGCAGTTCTTC.

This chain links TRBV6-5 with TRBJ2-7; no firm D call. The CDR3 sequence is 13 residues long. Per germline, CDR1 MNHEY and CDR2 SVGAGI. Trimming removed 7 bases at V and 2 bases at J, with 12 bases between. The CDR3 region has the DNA TGTGCCAGCATGGGCAGGCCGACCTACGAGCAGTACTTC. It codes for CASMGRPTYEQYF.

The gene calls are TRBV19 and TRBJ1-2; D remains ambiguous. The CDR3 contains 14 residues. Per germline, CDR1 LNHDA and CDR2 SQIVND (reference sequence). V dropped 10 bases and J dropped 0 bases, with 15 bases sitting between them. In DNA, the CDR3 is TGTGCCAATAGAATGGGAGCCGCTAACTATGGCTACACCTTC. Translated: CANRMGAANYGYTF.

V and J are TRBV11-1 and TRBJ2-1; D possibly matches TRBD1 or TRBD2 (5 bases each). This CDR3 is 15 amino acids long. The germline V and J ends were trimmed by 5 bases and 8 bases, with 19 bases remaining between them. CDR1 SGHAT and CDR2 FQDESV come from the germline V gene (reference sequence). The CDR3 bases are TGTGCCAGCAGCCGAACAGGACCCCGGGGCGATGAGCAGTTCTTC. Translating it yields CASSRTGPRGDEQFF.

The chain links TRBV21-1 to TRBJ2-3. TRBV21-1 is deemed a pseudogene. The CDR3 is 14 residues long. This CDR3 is CASSKAQGGSTQYF. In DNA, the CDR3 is TGTGCCAGCAGCAAAGCACAGGGAGGTTCCACGCAGTATTTT.

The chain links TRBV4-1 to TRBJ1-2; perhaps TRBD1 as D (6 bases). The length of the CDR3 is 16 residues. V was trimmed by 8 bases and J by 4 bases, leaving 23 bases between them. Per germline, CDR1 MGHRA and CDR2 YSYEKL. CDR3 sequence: CASRLFYRGQRYGYTF. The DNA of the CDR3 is TGCGCCAGCCGCCTTTTTTACCGGGGGCAGCGCTATGGCTACACCTTC.

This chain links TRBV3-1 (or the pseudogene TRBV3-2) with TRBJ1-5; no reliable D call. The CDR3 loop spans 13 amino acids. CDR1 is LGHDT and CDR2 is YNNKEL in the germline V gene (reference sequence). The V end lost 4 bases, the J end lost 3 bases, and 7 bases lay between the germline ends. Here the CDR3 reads CASSLGLNQPQHF. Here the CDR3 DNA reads TGTGCCAGCAGCCTTGGACTCAATCAGCCCCAGCATTTT.

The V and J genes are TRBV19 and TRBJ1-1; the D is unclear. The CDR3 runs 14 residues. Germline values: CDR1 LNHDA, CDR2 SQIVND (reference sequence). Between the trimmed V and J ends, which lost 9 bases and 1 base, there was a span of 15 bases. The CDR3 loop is CASSPDGWNTEAFF. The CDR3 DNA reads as TGTGCCAGCAGTCCGGACGGTTGGAACACTGAAGCTTTCTTT.